This entry describes one TCR beta chain. Its antigen is not known. Expressed TCRB transcripts were sequenced after all isolated RNA was converted to cDNA. The assay was immunoSEQ multiplex PCR, and TCRdb's table has in-frame clones only and misses some. The data show almost 350,000 clones, approximately 9.9% seen once. The data originate from a study of beta chain features in type 1 diabetes. General observations from the study: Lower insertion and higher deletion counts appeared at VDJ junctions in type 1 diabetes patients. TCRB CDR3s were moderately but significantly shorter in Type 1 diabetes patients in all four CD4+ subsets.

Germline V CDR1 and CDR2: SGHVS, FNYEAQ. The CDR3 sequence is 13 residues long. V gave up 1 base and J gave up 9 bases, with 13 bases separating them. This receptor was identified in a man aged 25-45 years with type 1 diabetes. Sequencing was carried out using central memory CD4+ T cells from blood. The J gene is TRBJ2-7, the V gene TRBV7-6; D may be TRBD1 or TRBD2 (5 bases each). The CDR3 region is CASSLGVGAAQYF. CDR3 sequence (DNA): TGTGCCAGCAGCTTAGGTGTCGGGGCTGCGCAGTACTTC.